This entry lists 14 T cell receptor beta chains sequenced from one sample in a study of T cells after yellow fever vaccination. TCRdb ran MiXCR on the 5' RACE reads and lists one entry per CDR3 protein. The profile covers roughly 16,000 distinct CDR3 sequences, with about 4.1% appearing a single time and roughly 0.4% taken by the ten largest. The specimen comprised PBMCs, either bulk or a sorted T-cell subset (CD4+, CD8+, memory, or dextramer-sorted; not recorded which), sampled 15 days after the yellow fever booster vaccination. The receptors stem from a man aged 25-45 years who received the YFV17D yellow fever vaccine.

This clonotype was detected ten times or more. The V call is TRBV29-1, the J call TRBJ2-3; D possibly corresponds to TRBD2 (6 bases). The CDR3 covers 15 residues. Germline CDR1 SQVTM, CDR2 ANQGSEA. The V end was cut by 4 bases, the J end by 9 bases, with 23 bases between. The CDR3 nucleotides are TGCAGCGTTGTTGCGGGAAACCCCCCTCGGAAAACGCAGTATTTT. It encodes CSVVAGNPPRKTQYF.

This clonotype was picked up many times. This sequence joins TRBV20-1 and TRBJ2-1; D is undetermined. V was shortened by 5 bases and J by 1 base, with 12 bases between the two germline ends. Germline values: CDR1 DFQATT, CDR2 SNEGSKA (reference sequence). The CDR3 totals 14 residues. The CDR3 is CSAPRTVSYNEQFF. The CDR3 DNA follows: TGCAGTGCTCCAAGGACGGTATCCTACAATGAGCAGTTCTTC.

In this sample, this clonotype turned up many times. V gene TRBV4-2 combines with J gene TRBJ2-6, with D perhaps TRBD1 or TRBD2 (5 bases each). Germline CDR1 is LGHNA and CDR2 is YNFKEQ. V gave up 0 bases and J gave up 0 bases, with 15 bases separating them. This CDR3 contains 19 residues. The CDR3 nucleotides read TGTGCCAGCAGCCAAGATCGAGGGACGGCGATCTCTGGGGCCAACGTCCTGACTTTC. This translates into CASSQDRGTAISGANVLTF.

This clonotype was seen many times. The rearrangement uses TRBV27 and TRBJ2-6; TRBD1 is a possible D gene (6 bases). In germline, CDR1 is MNHEY, CDR2 SMNVEV (reference sequence). V lost 5 bases to trimming and J lost 1 base, with 9 bases between them. CDR3 length: 15 residues. The CDR3 sequence: CASSRTESGANVLTF. For the CDR3, the DNA is TGTGCCAGCAGTCGGACAGAATCTGGGGCCAACGTCCTGACTTTC. Looking up the rest from reference TRBV27 and TRBJ2-6 gives the full variable domain: EAQVTQNPRYLITVTGKKLTVTCSQNMNHEYMSWYRQDPGLGLRQIYYSMNVEVTDKGDVPEGYKVSRKEKRNFPLILESPSPNQTSLYFCASSRTESGANVLTFGAGSRLTVL.

This clonotype was seen many times. The chain joins TRBV6-2 or TRBV6-3 to TRBJ2-1; D remains unclear. V was clipped by 0 bases and J by 9 bases, with 6 bases between them. The CDR3 runs to 12 residues. The germline CDR1 and CDR2 sequences are MNHEY and SVGEGT. The CDR3, as DNA: TGTGCCAGCAGTTACTCCCCAACTGAGCAGTTCTTC. This sequence encodes CASSYSPTEQFF.

This clonotype is labeled medium-sized. The chain uses TRBV5-6 and TRBJ2-1; TRBD1 matches at 11 bases. Germline loops: CDR1 SGHDT, CDR2 YYEEEE. V dropped 4 bases and J dropped 7; count of bases not matched to a gene: 7. The CDR3 sequence is 15 residues long. CDR3 region: CASSDWTGGLNEQFF. CDR3 coding DNA: TGTGCCAGCAGCGACTGGACAGGGGGCCTGAATGAGCAGTTCTTC.

This clonotype was counted at least ten times. The J gene is TRBJ2-7, the V gene TRBV5-1; 7 bases align to TRBD2. The V gene end was trimmed by 2 bases and the J gene end by 5 bases; junction bases not matched to a gene: 7. This CDR3 is built from 14 residues. Germline CDR1 is SGHRS and CDR2 is YFSETQ. The CDR3: CASSLVAGDDEQYF. DNA of the CDR3: TGCGCCAGCAGCTTAGTGGCGGGAGACGACGAGCAGTACTTC.

This clonotype was picked up many times. The chain couples TRBV18 to TRBJ1-1, with a tentative D call TRBD1 (5 bases). Trimming removed 2 bases at V and 4 bases at J, with 20 bases between. The CDR3 length is 17 residues. Per the germline V gene, CDR1 is KGHSH and CDR2 is LQKENI. CDR3: CASSPITRPQGSTEAFF. CDR3 sequence (DNA): TGTGCCAGCTCACCAATAACCCGCCCCCAGGGATCCACTGAAGCTTTCTTT.

By share of the sample, this clonotype is medium-sized. The chain is built from TRBV6-2 or TRBV6-3 and TRBJ2-7; 8 bases line up with TRBD1. Germline V gene lookup returns CDR1 MNHEY and CDR2 SVGEGT. The CDR3 is 13 amino acids. Trimming took 6 bases from V and 5 from J; bases not matched to a gene: 6. The CDR3 loop reads CASSGQGFHEQYF. CDR3 nucleotides: TGTGCCAGCAGCGGACAGGGTTTCCACGAGCAGTACTTC.

This clonotype showed up many times. This sequence joins TRBV9 and TRBJ1-4, with D perhaps TRBD1 (5 bases). Germline V gene sequence: CDR1 SGDLS, CDR2 YYNGEE. This CDR3 comprises 16 residues. The V gene lost 4 bases and the J gene lost 8 bases, with 21 bases spanning the gap. The CDR3 sequence: CASSSTGTLSREKLFF. In DNA, the CDR3 is TGTGCCAGCAGCTCAACCGGGACTTTGTCTAGAGAAAAACTGTTTTTT.

As to this clonotype: This could be a read error, since a much larger clone is one nucleotide away. The chain has TRBV19 and TRBJ1-5; 8 bases match TRBD1. The CDR3 is made up of 13 amino acids. Germline CDR1 LNHDA, CDR2 SQIVND (reference sequence). The CDR3 region has the DNA TGTGGAGCAGGGGGCCCCAGCAGTCAGCCCCAGCATTTT. The encoded protein is CGAGGPSSQPQHF.

Many counts were recorded for this clonotype. The rearrangement uses TRBV15 and TRBJ2-3; unclear D gene. The CDR3 is 15 residues long. Germline assignment: CDR1 LNHNV and CDR2 YYDKDF (reference sequence). The ends were cut back, 7 bases at V and 1 base at J, with 15 bases in the middle. The CDR3 coding sequence is TGTGCCACCAACCCCACCGGGTCCGGCACAGATACGCAGTATTTT. Translated: CATNPTGSGTDTQYF.

At least ten counts were recorded for this clonotype. The chain is built from TRBV5-1 and TRBJ2-1, with 8 bases lining up with TRBD2. The CDR3 loop spans 15 amino acids. Germline CDR1 SGHRS, CDR2 YFSETQ. V shed 4 bases, J shed 5 bases, and the junction held 8 bases outside the gene matches. The CDR3 sequence: CASSPTSGRNNEQFF. The CDR3 nucleotides read TGCGCCAGCAGCCCCACTAGCGGCCGAAACAATGAGCAGTTCTTC.

The table lists this clonotype with many counts. The chain couples TRBV7-9 to TRBJ2-2; TRBD1 might be the D (6 bases). This CDR3 spans 16 amino acids. V was pared by 0 bases and J by 7 bases, with 15 bases between. In germline, CDR1 is SEHNR, CDR2 FQNEAQ (reference sequence). The CDR3 coding sequence is TGTGCCAGCAGCTTAGCTGCGGTCAGGGGCCACGGGGAGCTGTTTTTT. As protein: CASSLAAVRGHGELFF.